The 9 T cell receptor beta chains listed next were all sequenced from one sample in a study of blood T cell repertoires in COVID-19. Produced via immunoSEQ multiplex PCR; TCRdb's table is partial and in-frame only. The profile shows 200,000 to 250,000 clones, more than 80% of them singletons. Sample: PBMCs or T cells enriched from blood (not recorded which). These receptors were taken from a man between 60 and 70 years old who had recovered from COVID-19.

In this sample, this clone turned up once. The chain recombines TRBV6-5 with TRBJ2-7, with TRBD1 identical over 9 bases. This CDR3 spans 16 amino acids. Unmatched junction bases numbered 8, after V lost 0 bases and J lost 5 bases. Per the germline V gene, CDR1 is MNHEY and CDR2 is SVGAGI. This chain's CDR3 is CASSYSGTGTGNEQYF. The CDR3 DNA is TGTGCCAGCAGTTACTCGGGCACCGGGACAGGGAACGAGCAGTACTTC.

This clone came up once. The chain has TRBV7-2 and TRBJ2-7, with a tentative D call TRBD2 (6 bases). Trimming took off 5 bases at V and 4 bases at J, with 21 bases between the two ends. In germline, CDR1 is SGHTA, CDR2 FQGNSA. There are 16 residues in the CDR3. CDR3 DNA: TGTGCCAGCAGCCCGGGAGAATTCGGGGGTAAATACGAGCAGTACTTC. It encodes CASSPGEFGGKYEQYF.

The CDR3 DNA reads TGTGCCAGCAGCTTAGTGTCAGACACCGGGGAGCTGTTTTTT. This gives the protein CASSLVSDTGELFF. This chain uses TRBV11-3 with TRBJ2-2; D is unclear. The germline gives CDR1 SGHNT, CDR2 YENEEA. The CDR3 length is 14 residues. Trimming left V 1 base short and J 3 bases short, with 6 bases between.

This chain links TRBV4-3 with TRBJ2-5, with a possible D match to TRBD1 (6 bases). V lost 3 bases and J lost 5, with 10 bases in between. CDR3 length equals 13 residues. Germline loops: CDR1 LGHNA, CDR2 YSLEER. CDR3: CASSQAGVETQYF. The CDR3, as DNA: TGCGCCAGCAGCCAGGCAGGGGTTGAGACCCAGTACTTC.

The CDR3 loop reads CASSVTGDLEKLFF. The CDR3 DNA sequence: TGTGCCAGCAGCGTCACAGGGGACTTGGAAAAACTGTTTTTT. J is TRBJ1-4 and V is TRBV9, with 7 bases lining up with TRBD1. The junction had 6 bases not matched to a gene; V was cut back by 2 bases and J by 8 bases. Germline CDR1 SGDLS, CDR2 YYNGEE. The CDR3 length is 14 residues.

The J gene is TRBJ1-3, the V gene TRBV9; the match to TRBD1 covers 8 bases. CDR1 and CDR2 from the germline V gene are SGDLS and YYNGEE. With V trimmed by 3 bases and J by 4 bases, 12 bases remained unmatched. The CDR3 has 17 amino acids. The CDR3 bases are TGTGCCAGCAGCGCGACGCAGGGACAGGTAACGGGAAACACCATATATTTT. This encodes CASSATQGQVTGNTIYF.

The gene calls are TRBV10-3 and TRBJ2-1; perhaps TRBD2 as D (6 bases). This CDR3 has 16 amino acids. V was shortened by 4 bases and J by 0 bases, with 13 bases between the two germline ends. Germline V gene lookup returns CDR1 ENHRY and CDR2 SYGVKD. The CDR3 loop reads CAISGGDGSSYNEQFF. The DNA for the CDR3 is TGTGCCATCAGTGGCGGGGACGGGAGCTCCTACAATGAGCAGTTCTTC.

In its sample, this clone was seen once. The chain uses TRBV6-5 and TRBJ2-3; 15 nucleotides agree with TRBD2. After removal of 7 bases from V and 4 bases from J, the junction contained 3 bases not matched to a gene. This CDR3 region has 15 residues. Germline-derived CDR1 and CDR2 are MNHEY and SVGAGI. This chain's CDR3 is CASKGLAGGSDTQYF. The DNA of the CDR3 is TGTGCCAGCAAAGGACTAGCGGGGGGGTCAGATACGCAGTATTTT.

As DNA, the CDR3 is TGTGCCAGCAGTTTGGGGGGGTCCGCTGAAGCTTTCTTT. Translation: CASSLGGSAEAFF. The chain is built from TRBV27 and TRBJ1-1, with D possibly matching TRBD1 (5 bases). The CDR3 contains 13 residues. Germline V gene lookup returns CDR1 MNHEY and CDR2 SMNVEV (reference sequence). V was clipped by 3 bases and J by 6 bases, with 11 bases between them.